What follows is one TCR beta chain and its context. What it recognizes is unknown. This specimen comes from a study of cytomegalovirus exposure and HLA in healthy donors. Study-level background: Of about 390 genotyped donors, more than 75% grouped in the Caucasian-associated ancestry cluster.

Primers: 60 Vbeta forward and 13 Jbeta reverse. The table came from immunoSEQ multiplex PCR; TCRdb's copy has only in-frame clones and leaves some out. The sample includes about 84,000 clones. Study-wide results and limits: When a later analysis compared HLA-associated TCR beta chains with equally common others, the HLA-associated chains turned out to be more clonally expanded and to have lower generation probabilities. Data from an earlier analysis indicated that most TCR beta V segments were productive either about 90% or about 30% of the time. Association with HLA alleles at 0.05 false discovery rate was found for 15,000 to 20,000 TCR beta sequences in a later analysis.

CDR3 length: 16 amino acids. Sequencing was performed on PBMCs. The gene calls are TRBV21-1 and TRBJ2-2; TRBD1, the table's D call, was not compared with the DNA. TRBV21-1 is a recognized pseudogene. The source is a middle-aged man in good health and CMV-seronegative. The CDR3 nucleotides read TGTGCCAGCAGCAAAGAGGCAGGGGCGAACACCGGGGAGCTGTTTTTT. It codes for CASSKEAGANTGELFF.